Listed here are 13 T cell receptor beta chains from one sample, sequenced in a study of T-cell memory formation after mild COVID-19. Each CDR3 protein is one row after TCRdb ran MiXCR on the 5' RACE reads. The repertoire includes 250,000 to 300,000 distinct CDR3 sequences, under 20% of them detected once, and roughly a fifth sits in the top ten. Sequenced: PBMCs or a T cell subset sorted from them (not recorded which). These receptors were obtained from a man in his late teens or twenties who had mild COVID-19 (a few samples of this study predate the infection). Cell type and time point are not known.

This clonotype was counted a few times. This chain uses TRBV29-1 with TRBJ1-1; D remains unclear. The CDR3 has 13 amino acids. V shed 8 bases and J shed 3 bases, with 16 bases lying between them. Germline V gene data show CDR1 as SQVTM and CDR2 as ANQGSEA. CDR3 amino acids: CSTLDDLYTEAFF. CDR3 nucleotide sequence: TGCAGCACCCTAGACGATCTGTACACTGAAGCTTTCTTT.

This clonotype turned up a few times. The chain employs TRBV10-3 and TRBJ2-3; a possible D gene is TRBD1 (5 bases). The CDR3 consists of 13 residues. Trimming took 7 bases from V and 0 from J, leaving 8 bases between them. Germline V gene sequence: CDR1 ENHRY, CDR2 SYGVKD. DNA of the CDR3: TGTGCCATCAAAGGGGAAAGCACAGATACGCAGTATTTT. Its translation: CAIKGESTDTQYF.

In its sample, this clonotype was seen many times. The V call is TRBV6-4, the J call TRBJ2-3; D possibly corresponds to TRBD2 (7 bases). The CDR3 runs 14 residues. The germline V gene has CDR1 MRHNA and CDR2 SNTAGT. Trimming removed 3 bases from V and 4 bases from J, with 11 bases in between. The CDR3 is CASSEEGGPDTQYF. Written as DNA, the CDR3 is TGTGCCAGCAGTGAAGAGGGGGGGCCAGATACGCAGTATTTT.

The table lists this clonotype with many counts. The rearrangement links TRBV7-2 to TRBJ2-7, with 11 bases fitting TRBD2. CDR1 and CDR2 (germline): SGHTA, FQGNSA. This CDR3 has 18 amino acids. Trimming took 2 bases from V and 8 from J; bases not matched to a gene: 17. The CDR3 DNA reads as TGTGCCAGCAGCTTAACGCCTGGACTAGCGGGCGTCCCAGGGCAGCAGTACTTC. Protein: CASSLTPGLAGVPGQQYF.

In this sample, this clonotype turned up a few times. The V and J genes are TRBV2 and TRBJ2-7; D gene unclear. The CDR3 contains 12 residues. Looked up from germline, CDR1 is SNHLY and CDR2 is FYNNEI. V was clipped by 6 bases and J by 7 bases, with 13 bases between them. The CDR3 loop is CASSRTQSEQYF. In DNA, the CDR3 is TGTGCCAGCAGCCGGACCCAAAGTGAGCAGTACTTC.

This chain joins TRBV5-1 and TRBJ1-2; no definite D call. V was cut by 0 bases and J by 1 base, with 7 bases left in between. The CDR3 has 14 amino acids. Germline assignment: CDR1 SGHRS and CDR2 YFSETQ. CDR3 DNA sequence: TGCGCCAGCAGCTTGGCGGACGGTAACTATGGCTACACCTTC. Encoded protein: CASSLADGNYGYTF.

The rearrangement links TRBV9 to TRBJ1-1, with D hard to call. The germline gives CDR1 SGDLS, CDR2 YYNGEE. With 3 bases removed from V and 0 bases from J, the gap between germline ends came to 12 bases. This CDR3 region has 15 residues. CDR3 DNA: TGTGCCAGCAGCGGGAAGGACCGATTGAACACTGAAGCTTTCTTT. This sequence encodes CASSGKDRLNTEAFF.

The CDR3 here is CAKPVGGAALPGELFF. Here the CDR3 DNA reads TGTGCCAAACCCGTGGGGGGAGCCGCCCTCCCCGGGGAGCTGTTTTTT. This chain joins TRBV7-2 and TRBJ2-2, with a tentative D call TRBD2 (6 bases). CDR1 is SGHTA and CDR2 is FQGNSA in the germline V gene. CDR3 length: 16 residues. Trimming took off 10 bases at V and 6 bases at J, with 24 bases between the two ends.

The sample holds a few counts of this clonotype. The rearrangement uses TRBV20-1 and TRBJ2-3; 9 nucleotides match TRBD2. The CDR3 contains 13 residues. In germline, CDR1 is DFQATT, CDR2 SNEGSKA (reference sequence). Trimming at V came to 7 bases and at J to 6 bases, leaving 8 bases not matched to a gene. This CDR3 reads CSEAGGLMDTQYF. The DNA of the CDR3 is TGCAGTGAAGCGGGGGGCCTTATGGATACGCAGTATTTT.

This clonotype has ten or more counts. The chain combines TRBV5-1 with TRBJ2-7; D gene ambiguous. The V gene lost 1 base and the J gene lost 2 bases, with 16 bases spanning the gap. The germline V gene has CDR1 SGHRS and CDR2 YFSETQ. The CDR3 totals 16 residues. The CDR3 loop is CASSLSSFGEAYEQYV. DNA of the CDR3: TGCGCCAGCAGCTTGTCGTCATTCGGCGAAGCCTACGAGCAGTACGTC.

The chain joins TRBV5-6 to TRBJ1-3; D is undetermined. This CDR3 has 17 amino acids. CDR1 SGHDT and CDR2 YYEEEE come from the germline V gene. The V end lost 2 bases, the J end lost 0 bases, and 15 bases lay between the germline ends. The CDR3 region has the DNA TGTGCCAGCAGCTTCTACCCCCAGGCCAACTCTGGAAACACCATATATTTT. As protein: CASSFYPQANSGNTIYF. Variable domain in full (rest from reference TRBV5-6 and TRBJ1-3): DAGVTQSPTHLIKTRGQQVTLRCSPKSGHDTVSWYQQALGQGPQFIFQYYEEEERQRGNFPDRFSGHQFPNYSSELNVNALLLGDSALYLCASSFYPQANSGNTIYFGEGSWLTVV.

There are many counts of this clonotype. The chain is built from TRBV5-1 and TRBJ2-3, with 10 bases fitting TRBD2. V lost 1 base and J lost 4; bases outside the gene matches: 6. The germline CDR1 and CDR2 sequences are SGHRS and YFSETQ. The CDR3 runs 16 residues. The CDR3 spells CASSLLASGGADTQYF. The CDR3 DNA reads TGCGCCAGCAGCTTGCTGGCTAGCGGGGGTGCAGATACGCAGTATTTT.

This clonotype was seen more than once but under ten times. The rearrangement uses TRBV15 and TRBJ2-2; D is perhaps TRBD1 (6 bases). Germline V lookup: CDR1 LNHNV, CDR2 YYDKDF (reference sequence). This CDR3 region has 15 residues. Trimming removed 6 bases at V and 1 base at J, with 12 bases between. CDR3 bases: TGTGCCACCAGTTTCGTGACAGGGAACACCGGGGAGCTGTTTTTT. This sequence encodes CATSFVTGNTGELFF. Combining the CDR3 with reference TRBV15 and TRBJ2-2 gives the whole variable domain DAMVIQNPRYQVTQFGKPVTLSCSQTLNHNVMYWYQQKSSQAPKLLFHYYDKDFNNEADTPDNFQSRRPNTSFCFLDIRSPGLGDTAMYLCATSFVTGNTGELFFGEGSRLTVL.